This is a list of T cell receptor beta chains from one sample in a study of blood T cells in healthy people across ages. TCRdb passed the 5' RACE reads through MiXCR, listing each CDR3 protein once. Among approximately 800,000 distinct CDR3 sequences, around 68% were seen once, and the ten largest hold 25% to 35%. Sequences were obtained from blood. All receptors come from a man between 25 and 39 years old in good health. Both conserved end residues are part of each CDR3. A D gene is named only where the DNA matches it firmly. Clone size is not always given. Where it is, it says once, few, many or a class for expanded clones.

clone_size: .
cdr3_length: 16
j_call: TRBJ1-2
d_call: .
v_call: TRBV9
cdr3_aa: CASSPGAQGSNYGYTF
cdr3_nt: TGTGCCAGCAGCCCGGGGGCACAGGGATCTAACTATGGCTACACCTTC

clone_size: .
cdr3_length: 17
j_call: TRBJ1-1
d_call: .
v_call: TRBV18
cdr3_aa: CASSPRVDSGLNTEAFF
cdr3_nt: TGTGCCAGCTCACCAAGGGTCGATTCGGGACTTAACACTGAAGCTTTCTTT

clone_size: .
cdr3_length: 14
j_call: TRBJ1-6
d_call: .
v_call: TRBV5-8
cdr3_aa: CASSLAPRNSPLHF
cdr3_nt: TGTGCCAGCAGCTTGGCCCCCAGAAATTCACCCCTCCACTTT

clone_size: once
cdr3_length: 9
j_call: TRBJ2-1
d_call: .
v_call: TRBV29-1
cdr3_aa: CSDGRVGFF
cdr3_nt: TGCAGCGACGGTCGTGTGGGGTTCTTC

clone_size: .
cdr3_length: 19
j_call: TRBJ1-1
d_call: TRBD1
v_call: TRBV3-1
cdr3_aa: CASSHHPGGQGAGEGEAFF
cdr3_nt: TGTGCCAGCAGCCACCATCCAGGGGGACAGGGGGCGGGAGAGGGTGAGGCTTTCTTT

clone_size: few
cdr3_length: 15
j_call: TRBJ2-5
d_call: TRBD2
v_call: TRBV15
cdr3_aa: CATSRSISGGITQYF
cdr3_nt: TGTGCCACCAGCAGATCTATAAGCGGGGGGATTACCCAGTACTTC

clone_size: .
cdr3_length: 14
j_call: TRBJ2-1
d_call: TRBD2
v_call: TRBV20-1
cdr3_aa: CSAIGLASYNEQFF
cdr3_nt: TGCAGTGCTATCGGACTAGCGTCTTACAATGAGCAGTTCTTC

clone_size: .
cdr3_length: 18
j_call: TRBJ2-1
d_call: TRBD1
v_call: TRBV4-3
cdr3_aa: CASSRRRGTGVSYNEQFF
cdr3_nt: TGCGCCAGCAGCCGGAGGAGAGGGACAGGGGTTTCCTACAATGAGCAGTTCTTC

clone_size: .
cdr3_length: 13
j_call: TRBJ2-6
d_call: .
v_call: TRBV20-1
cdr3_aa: CSAGATGANVLTF
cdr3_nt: TGCAGTGCGGGAGCGACTGGGGCCAACGTCCTGACTTTC

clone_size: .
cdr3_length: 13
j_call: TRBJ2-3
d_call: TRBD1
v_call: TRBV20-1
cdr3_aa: CSAHRTGSDTQYF
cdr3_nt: TGCAGTGCTCACCGGACAGGTTCAGATACGCAGTATTTT

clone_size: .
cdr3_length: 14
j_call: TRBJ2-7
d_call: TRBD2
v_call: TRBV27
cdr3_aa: CASSRTSATYEQYF
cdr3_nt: TGTGCCAGCAGCCGGACTAGCGCCACCTACGAGCAGTACTTC

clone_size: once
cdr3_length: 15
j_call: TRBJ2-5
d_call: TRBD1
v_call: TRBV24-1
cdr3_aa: CATSLSRQGKETQYF
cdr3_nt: TGTGCCACCAGCCTTAGCCGACAGGGAAAAGAGACCCAGTACTTC

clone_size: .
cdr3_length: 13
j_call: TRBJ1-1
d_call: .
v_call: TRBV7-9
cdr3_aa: CASMGRGLTEAFF
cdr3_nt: TGTGCCAGCATGGGCAGGGGATTAACTGAAGCTTTCTTT

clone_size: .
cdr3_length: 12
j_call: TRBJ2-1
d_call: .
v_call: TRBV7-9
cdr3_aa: CAIQAVSYEQFF
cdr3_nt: TGTGCCATTCAGGCCGTCTCCTACGAGCAGTTCTTC

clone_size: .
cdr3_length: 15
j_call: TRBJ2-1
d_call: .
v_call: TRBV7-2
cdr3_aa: CASIPGGHPYNEQFF
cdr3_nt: TGTGCCAGCATCCCCGGGGGGCATCCTTACAATGAGCAGTTCTTC

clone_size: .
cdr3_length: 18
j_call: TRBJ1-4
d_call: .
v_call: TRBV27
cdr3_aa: CASSNQGFPQFTNEKLFF
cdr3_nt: TGTGCCAGCAGTAACCAGGGGTTCCCGCAGTTTACTAATGAAAAACTGTTTTTT

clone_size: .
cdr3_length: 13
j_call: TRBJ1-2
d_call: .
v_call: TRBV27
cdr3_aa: CASSDARSGGYTF
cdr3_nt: TGTGCCAGCAGTGATGCCAGGTCTGGTGGCTACACCTTC

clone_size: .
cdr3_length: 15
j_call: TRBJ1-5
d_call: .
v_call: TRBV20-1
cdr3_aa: CSARDSPWSNQPQHF
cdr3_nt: TGCAGTGCTAGGGACAGTCCTTGGAGCAATCAGCCCCAGCATTTT

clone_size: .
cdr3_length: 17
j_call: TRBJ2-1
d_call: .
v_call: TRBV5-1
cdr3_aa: CASSVASRGSSYNEQFF
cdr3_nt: TGCGCCAGCAGCGTTGCGTCACGGGGGAGCTCCTACAATGAGCAGTTCTTC

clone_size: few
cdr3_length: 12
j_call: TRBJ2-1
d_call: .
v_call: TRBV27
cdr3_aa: CASSLSGYEQFF
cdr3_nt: TGTGCCAGCAGTTTATCGGGGTATGAGCAGTTCTTC

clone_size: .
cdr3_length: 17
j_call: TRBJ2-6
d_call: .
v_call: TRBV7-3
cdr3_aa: CASSFLDSASGANVLTF
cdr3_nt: TGTGCCAGCAGCTTCCTGGACAGCGCCTCTGGGGCCAACGTCCTGACTTTC

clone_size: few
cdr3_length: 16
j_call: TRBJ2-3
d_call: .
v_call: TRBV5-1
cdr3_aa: CASSLEAGSVSDTQYF
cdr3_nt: TGCGCCAGCAGCTTGGAGGCAGGTTCGGTATCAGATACGCAGTATTTT

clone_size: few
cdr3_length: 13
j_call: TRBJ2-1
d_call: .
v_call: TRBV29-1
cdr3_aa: CSMRGGSYNEQFF
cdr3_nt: TGCAGCATGCGAGGGGGTTCGTACAATGAGCAGTTCTTC

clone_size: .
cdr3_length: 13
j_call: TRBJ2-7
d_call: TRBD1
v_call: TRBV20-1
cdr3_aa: CSVHSRGPYEQYF
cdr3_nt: TGCAGTGTTCACTCCAGGGGGCCCTACGAGCAGTACTTC

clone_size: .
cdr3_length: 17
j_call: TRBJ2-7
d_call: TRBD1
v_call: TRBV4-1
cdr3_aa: CASSRGGFETGLYEQYF
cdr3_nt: TGCGCCAGCAGCCGCGGCGGTTTCGAGACAGGGTTATACGAGCAGTACTTC

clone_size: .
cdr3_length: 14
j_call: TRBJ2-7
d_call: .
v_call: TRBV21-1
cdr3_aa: CASSPRRGIYEQYF
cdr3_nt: TGTGCCAGCAGCCCCCGTAGGGGGATCTACGAGCAGTACTTC

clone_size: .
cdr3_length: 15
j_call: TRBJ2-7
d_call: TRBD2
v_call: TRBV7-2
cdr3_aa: CASSPPGLESYEQYF
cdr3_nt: TGTGCCAGCAGCCCTCCCGGACTAGAGTCCTACGAGCAGTACTTC

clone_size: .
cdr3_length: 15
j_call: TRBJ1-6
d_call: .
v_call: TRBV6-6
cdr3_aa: CASSYSGGEGSPLHF
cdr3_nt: TGTGCCAGCAGTTACTCGGGGGGAGAAGGTTCACCCCTCCACTTT

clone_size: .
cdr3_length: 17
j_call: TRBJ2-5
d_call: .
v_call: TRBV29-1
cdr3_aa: CSVEDLSGAELIETQYF
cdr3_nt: TGCAGCGTTGAAGATCTATCAGGGGCAGAGCTGATCGAGACCCAGTACTTC

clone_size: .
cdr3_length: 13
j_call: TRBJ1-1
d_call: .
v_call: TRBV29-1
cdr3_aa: CSVTAIADTEAFF
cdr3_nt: TGCAGCGTAACGGCCATTGCGGACACTGAAGCTTTCTTT

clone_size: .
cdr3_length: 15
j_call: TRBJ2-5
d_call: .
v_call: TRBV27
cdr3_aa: CASSPGWRVEETQYF
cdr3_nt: TGTGCCAGCAGCCCGGGGTGGCGGGTGGAAGAGACCCAGTACTTC

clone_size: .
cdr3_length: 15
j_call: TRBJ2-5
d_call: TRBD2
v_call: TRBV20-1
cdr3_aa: CSARDVGGFQETQYF
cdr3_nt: TGCAGTGCTAGGGACGTCGGGGGGTTCCAAGAGACCCAGTACTTC

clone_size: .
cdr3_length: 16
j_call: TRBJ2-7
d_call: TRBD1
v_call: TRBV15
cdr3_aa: CATSRDYTGVAHEQYF
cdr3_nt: TGTGCCACCAGCAGAGATTACACAGGGGTGGCCCACGAGCAGTACTTC

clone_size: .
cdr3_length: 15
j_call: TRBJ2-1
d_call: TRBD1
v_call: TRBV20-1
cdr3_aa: CSATGARVWDNEQFF
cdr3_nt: TGCAGTGCGACAGGGGCAAGGGTATGGGACAATGAGCAGTTCTTC

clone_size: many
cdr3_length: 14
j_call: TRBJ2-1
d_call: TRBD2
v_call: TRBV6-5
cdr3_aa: CASKPSGVYNEQFF
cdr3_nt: TGTGCCAGCAAGCCTAGCGGGGTGTACAATGAGCAGTTCTTC

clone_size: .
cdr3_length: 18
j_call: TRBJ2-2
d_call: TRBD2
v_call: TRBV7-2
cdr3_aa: CASSLGTSGGTNTGELFF
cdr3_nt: TGTGCCAGCAGCTTAGGCACTAGCGGGGGGACGAACACCGGGGAGCTGTTTTTT

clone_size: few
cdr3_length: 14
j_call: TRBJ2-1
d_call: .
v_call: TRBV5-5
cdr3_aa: CASSEVDTYNEQFF
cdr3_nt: TGTGCCAGCAGCGAAGTTGACACCTACAATGAGCAGTTCTTC

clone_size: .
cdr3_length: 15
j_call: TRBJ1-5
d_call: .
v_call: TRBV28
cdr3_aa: CVSSFNGGSSQPQHF
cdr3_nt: TGTGTCAGCAGTTTTAATGGGGGTAGCAGTCAGCCCCAGCATTTT

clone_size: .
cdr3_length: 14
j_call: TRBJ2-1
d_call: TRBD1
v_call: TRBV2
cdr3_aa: CASGPGQGNWEQFF
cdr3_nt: TGTGCCAGCGGGCCTGGACAGGGGAATTGGGAGCAGTTCTTC

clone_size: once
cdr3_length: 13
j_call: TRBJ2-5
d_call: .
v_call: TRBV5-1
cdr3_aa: CASSFDPEETQYF
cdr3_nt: TGCGCCAGCAGCTTCGATCCCGAAGAGACCCAGTACTTC

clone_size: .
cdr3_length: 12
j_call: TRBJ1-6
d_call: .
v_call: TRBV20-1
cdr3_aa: CSAPSVFSPLHF
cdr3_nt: TGCAGTGCTCCCTCGGTCTTTTCACCCCTCCACTTT

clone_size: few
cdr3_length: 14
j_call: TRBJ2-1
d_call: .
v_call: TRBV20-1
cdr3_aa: CSATQRTPPNAQFF
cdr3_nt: TGCAGTGCTACCCAAAGGACACCACCAAACGCGCAGTTCTTC

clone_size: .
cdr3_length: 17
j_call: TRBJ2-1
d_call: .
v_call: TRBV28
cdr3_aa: CASSLWVRRGYGNEQFF
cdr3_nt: TGTGCCAGCAGTTTATGGGTGCGAAGGGGTTACGGCAATGAGCAGTTCTTC

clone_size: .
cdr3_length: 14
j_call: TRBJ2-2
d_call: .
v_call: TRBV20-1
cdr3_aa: CSARDGLNTGELFF
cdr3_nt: TGCAGTGCCCGGGACGGTTTGAACACCGGGGAGCTGTTTTTT

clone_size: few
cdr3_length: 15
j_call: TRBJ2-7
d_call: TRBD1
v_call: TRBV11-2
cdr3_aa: CASSTLTGDPYEQYF
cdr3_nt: TGTGCCAGCAGCACGCTGACAGGGGACCCCTACGAGCAGTACTTC

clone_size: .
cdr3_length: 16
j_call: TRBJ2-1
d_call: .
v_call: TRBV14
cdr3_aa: CASSQNRGFGYNEQFF
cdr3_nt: TGTGCCAGCAGCCAAAATCGCGGGTTCGGCTACAATGAGCAGTTCTTC

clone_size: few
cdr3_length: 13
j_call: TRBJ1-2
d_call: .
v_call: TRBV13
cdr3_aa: CASSFNRNYGYTF
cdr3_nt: TGTGCCAGCAGCTTTAACAGAAACTATGGCTACACCTTC

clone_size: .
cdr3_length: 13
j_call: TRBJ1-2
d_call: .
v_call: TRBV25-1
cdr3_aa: CASSEDQRGGYTF
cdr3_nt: TGTGCCAGCAGTGAAGACCAAAGGGGTGGCTACACCTTC

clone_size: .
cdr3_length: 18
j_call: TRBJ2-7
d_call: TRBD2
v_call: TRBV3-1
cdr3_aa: CASSQDKSGGLSEELQYF
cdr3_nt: TGTGCCAGCAGCCAAGATAAGAGCGGGGGGCTTTCGGAGGAGCTTCAGTACTTC

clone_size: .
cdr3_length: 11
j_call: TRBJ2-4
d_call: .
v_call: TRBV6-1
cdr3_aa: CASSVIREQYF
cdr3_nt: TGTGCCAGCAGTGTTATTCGAGAGCAGTACTTC

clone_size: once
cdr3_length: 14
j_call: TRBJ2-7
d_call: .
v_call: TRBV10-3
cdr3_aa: CAISDRTDPGEQYF
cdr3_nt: TGTGCCATCAGTGACAGGACAGACCCAGGCGAGCAGTACTTC

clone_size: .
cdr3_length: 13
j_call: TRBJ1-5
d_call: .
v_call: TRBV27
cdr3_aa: CASSPFNNQPQHF
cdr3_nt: TGTGCCAGCAGCCCCTTCAACAATCAGCCCCAGCATTTT

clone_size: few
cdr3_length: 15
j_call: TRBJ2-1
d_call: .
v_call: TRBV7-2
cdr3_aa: CASSLVVTVYNEQFF
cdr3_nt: TGTGCCAGCAGCTTAGTAGTGACAGTATACAATGAGCAGTTCTTC

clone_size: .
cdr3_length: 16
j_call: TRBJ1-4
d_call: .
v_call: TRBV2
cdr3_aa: CASSERGPGTGEKLFF
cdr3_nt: TGTGCCAGCAGTGAACGGGGTCCGGGGACCGGTGAAAAACTGTTTTTT

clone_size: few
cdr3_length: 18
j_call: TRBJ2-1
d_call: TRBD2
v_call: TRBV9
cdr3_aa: CASSVGGASGGSYNEQFF
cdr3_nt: TGTGCCAGCAGCGTTGGGGGCGCTAGCGGGGGGTCCTACAATGAGCAGTTCTTC

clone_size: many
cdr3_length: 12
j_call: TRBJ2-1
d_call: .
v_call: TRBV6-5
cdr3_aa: CASSYSGGEQFF
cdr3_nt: TGTGCCAGCAGTTACTCCGGTGGTGAGCAGTTCTTC

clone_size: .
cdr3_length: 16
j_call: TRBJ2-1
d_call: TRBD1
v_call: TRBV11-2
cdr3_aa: CASSWTGGARYNEQLF
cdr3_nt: TGTGCCAGCAGCTGGACAGGGGGCGCAAGGTACAATGAGCAGCTCTTC

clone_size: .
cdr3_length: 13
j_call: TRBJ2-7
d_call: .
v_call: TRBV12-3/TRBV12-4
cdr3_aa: CASSLAGTDEQYF
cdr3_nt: TGTGCCAGCAGTTTAGCGGGCACCGACGAGCAGTACTTC

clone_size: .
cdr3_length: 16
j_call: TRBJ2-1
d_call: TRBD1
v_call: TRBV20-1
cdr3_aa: CSARPTGGSSYNEQFF
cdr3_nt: TGCAGTGCTAGGCCAACAGGGGGAAGCTCCTACAATGAGCAGTTCTTC